These 21 T cell receptor beta chains originate from one sample sequenced in a study of blood T cell repertoires in COVID-19. Assay: immunoSEQ multiplex PCR; the TCRdb copy retains only in-frame clones and omits some. The data contain 150,000 to 200,000 clones, approximately 83% of them seen just once; the ten biggest clones take up 1.5% to 1.7%. Material: peripheral blood. The receptors were sampled from a human donor in a cohort sampled during active COVID-19.

The rearrangement joins TRBV5-3 to TRBJ2-7; 7 bases fit TRBD1. TRBV5-3 is placed among ORFs of uncertain function. Losses at the gene ends were 3 bases for V and 0 bases for J; bases not matched to a gene: 3. The CDR3 has 14 residues. The CDR3 here is CARSCRDSSYEQYF. The CDR3 DNA reads TGTGCCAGAAGCTGCCGGGACAGCTCCTACGAGCAGTACTTC.

The chain has TRBV11-1 and TRBJ2-7; 11 positions match TRBD2. V lost 6 bases, J lost 3 bases, and 7 bases stayed unmatched. This CDR3 is built from 15 residues. Germline V gene sequence: CDR1 SGHAT, CDR2 FQDESV (reference sequence). CDR3 sequence reads: CASSPGGTSGYEQYF. In nucleotides, the CDR3 is TGTGCCAGCAGTCCAGGCGGGACTAGCGGCTACGAGCAGTACTTC. Full variable domain (missing parts from reference TRBV11-1 and TRBJ2-7): EAEVAQSPRYKITEKSQAVAFWCDPISGHATLYWYRQILGQGPELLVQFQDESVVDDSQLPKDRFSAERLKGVDSTLKIQPAELGDSAMYLCASSPGGTSGYEQYFGPGTRLTVT.

CDR3 protein: CASSRIQKQGGGYTF. The CDR3 coding sequence is TGTGCCAGCAGCCGCATCCAAAAACAGGGTGGCGGCTACACCTTC. The rearrangement links TRBV3-1 (or the pseudogene TRBV3-2) to TRBJ1-2; TRBD1 might be the D (6 bases). CDR1 and CDR2 from the germline V gene are LGHDT and YNNKEL (reference sequence). The V gene lost 4 bases and the J gene lost 8 bases, with 20 bases spanning the gap. The CDR3 totals 15 residues.

The genes are TRBV5-5 and TRBJ2-1; 10 bases agree with TRBD2. This CDR3 has 16 amino acids. J lost 1 base, V lost 1 base, and 2 bases had no gene match. Germline V gene data show CDR1 as SGHKS and CDR2 as YYEKEE (reference sequence). CDR3 DNA sequence: TGTGCCAGCAGCTTGTATAGCGGGAGGTCCTACAATGAGCAGTTCTTC. Encoded protein: CASSLYSGRSYNEQFF. Filled out from reference TRBV5-5 and TRBJ2-1, the complete variable domain reads DAGVTQSPTHLIKTRGQQVTLRCSPISGHKSVSWYQQVLGQGPQFIFQYYEKEERGRGNFPDRFSARQFPNYSSELNVNALLLGDSALYLCASSLYSGRSYNEQFFGPGTRLTVL.

The rearrangement joins TRBV9 to TRBJ2-7; D is possibly TRBD1 (6 bases). Per the germline V gene, CDR1 is SGDLS and CDR2 is YYNGEE. Trimming took 0 bases from V and 2 from J, leaving 12 bases between them. The CDR3 has 15 amino acids. The CDR3 loop reads CASSVGGGVPYEQYF. DNA of the CDR3: TGTGCCAGCAGCGTAGGAGGGGGAGTCCCCTACGAGCAGTACTTC. Full variable domain (outside the CDR3, taken from reference TRBV9 and TRBJ2-7): DSGVTQTPKHLITATGQRVTLRCSPRSGDLSVYWYQQSLDQGLQFLIQYYNGEERAKGNILERFSAQQFPDLHSELNLSSLELGDSALYFCASSVGGGVPYEQYFGPGTRLTVT.

CDR3 DNA sequence: TGTGCCAGCAGTTACTCGATAAGCGGGAGTAGGGAGCAGTACTTC. Its protein is CASSYSISGSREQYF. The V gene is TRBV6-2 or TRBV6-3, the J gene TRBJ2-7; 8 positions agree with TRBD2. Germline V gene sequence: CDR1 MNHEY, CDR2 SVGEGT. This CDR3 has 15 residues. J lost 7 bases, V lost 0 bases, and 8 bases had no gene match.

This chain joins TRBV14 and TRBJ2-3; 8 bases fit TRBD1. The germline CDR1 and CDR2 sequences are SGHDN and FVKESK. The V segment lost 4 bases and the J segment 1 base; nucleotides outside the gene matches: 10. The CDR3 spans 17 residues. CDR3 bases: TGTGCCAGCAGCCGAACACCTACAGGGGGACGCACAGATACGCAGTATTTT. It specifies CASSRTPTGGRTDTQYF.

This clone showed up just a few times. The rearrangement joins TRBV7-2 to TRBJ1-5; D unclear. V shed 4 bases and J shed 2 bases, with 15 bases lying between them. CDR1 and CDR2 from the germline V gene are SGHTA and FQGNSA. This CDR3 contains 16 residues. The CDR3 sequence is CASSSLAGARNQPQHF. The CDR3 nucleotides are TGTGCCAGCAGCTCGCTGGCGGGAGCCCGCAATCAGCCCCAGCATTTT. Full variable domain (missing parts from reference TRBV7-2 and TRBJ1-5): GAGVSQSPSNKVTEKGKDVELRCDPISGHTALYWYRQSLGQGLEFLIYFQGNSAPDKSGLPSDRFSAERTGGSVSTLTIQRTQQEDSAVYLCASSSLAGARNQPQHFGDGTRLSIL.

V gene TRBV7-2 combines with J gene TRBJ1-2; a weak D match, TRBD1 (6 bases). The germline CDR1 and CDR2 sequences are SGHTA and FQGNSA. V gave up 5 bases and J gave up 2 bases, with 12 bases separating them. The CDR3 runs to 14 residues. The CDR3 loop is CASSPSGTNYGYTF. CDR3 DNA sequence: TGTGCCAGCAGCCCCAGTGGGACAAACTATGGCTACACCTTC.

This clone showed up just once. The chain employs TRBV27 and TRBJ2-1; a possible D gene is TRBD1 (7 bases). V lost 2 bases, J lost 4 bases, and 12 bases lay in between. The V gene's germline CDR1 is MNHEY and CDR2 SMNVEV (reference sequence). This CDR3 comprises 15 residues. CDR3 loop: CASSLQGGPYNEQFF. In DNA, the CDR3 is TGTGCCAGCAGTTTACAGGGGGGCCCTTACAATGAGCAGTTCTTC.

The chain joins TRBV7-9 to TRBJ1-4, with D unresolved. The CDR3 contains 13 residues. Germline V gene sequence: CDR1 SEHNR, CDR2 FQNEAQ (reference sequence). V was shortened by 6 bases and J by 7 bases, with 12 bases between the two germline ends. The CDR3 protein is CASRERVGEKLFF. The CDR3 DNA follows: TGTGCCAGCAGGGAGAGGGTGGGTGAAAAACTGTTTTTT.

V gene TRBV9 combines with J gene TRBJ2-2; 11 bases are shared with TRBD2. There are 19 residues in the CDR3. Trimming removed 5 bases from V and 1 base from J; junction bases left unmatched: 13. From germline, CDR1 is SGDLS and CDR2 YYNGEE. The CDR3 here is CASRGNLAGGPKNTGELFF. The CDR3 nucleotides are TGTGCCAGCAGGGGAAATCTAGCGGGGGGACCAAAGAACACCGGGGAGCTGTTTTTT.

The chain has TRBV18 and TRBJ1-1, with D perhaps matching TRBD1 (6 bases). The germline V gene encodes CDR1 KGHSH and CDR2 LQKENI. This CDR3 contains 14 residues. With 3 bases removed from V and 3 bases from J, the gap between germline ends came to 11 bases. The CDR3 sequence: CASSPIRGDTEAFF. In DNA, the CDR3 is TGTGCCAGCTCACCGATCAGGGGAGACACTGAAGCTTTCTTT.

The chain combines TRBV11-2 with TRBJ2-7, with 9 bases matching TRBD1. The CDR3 extends over 15 amino acids. Germline loops: CDR1 SGHAT, CDR2 FQNNGV. The trim removed 5 bases at V and 2 bases at J, leaving 7 bases unmatched. The CDR3 loop reads CASSLRQGGTYEQYF. The CDR3 coding sequence is TGTGCCAGCAGCCTACGACAGGGGGGGACCTACGAGCAGTACTTC.

The gene calls are TRBV9 and TRBJ2-5; 12 nucleotides agree with TRBD1. Germline values: CDR1 SGDLS, CDR2 YYNGEE. CDR3 length equals 15 residues. Trimming cost V 4 bases and J 7 bases; bases outside gene matches: 8. The CDR3 DNA follows: TGTGCCAGCAGCCCGGGACAGGGGGCGTGGGGGACCCAGTACTTC. This codes for CASSPGQGAWGTQYF.

This clone was observed once. CDR3 amino acids: CASSNRRGSNTEAFF. The CDR3 DNA follows: TGTGCCAGCAGTAACCGGAGGGGTTCGAACACTGAAGCTTTCTTT. This chain joins TRBV6-5 and TRBJ1-1, with a weak D call TRBD1 (5 bases). Per germline, CDR1 MNHEY and CDR2 SVGAGI. The CDR3 loop spans 15 amino acids. V lost 5 bases to trimming and J lost 1 base, with 14 bases between them.

The rearrangement links TRBV18 to TRBJ1-2; 7 bases map to TRBD1. Germline V lookup: CDR1 KGHSH, CDR2 LQKENI. The CDR3 is 13 amino acids. The J segment lost 4 bases and the V segment lost 6 bases, leaving 5 bases of the junction unmatched. CDR3 sequence (DNA): TGTGCCAGCTCCCCCGGGACAGCCTATGGCTACACCTTC. This encodes CASSPGTAYGYTF.

This chain links TRBV7-2 with TRBJ2-7, with TRBD2 matching over 8 bases. The CDR3 runs to 16 residues. After removal of 2 bases from V and 0 bases from J, the junction contained 6 bases not matched to a gene. Germline V gene data show CDR1 as SGHTA and CDR2 as FQGNSA. The CDR3 nucleotides are TGTGCCAGCAGCTTATACGGGGGGACTAGCTCCTACGAGCAGTACTTC. It yields the protein CASSLYGGTSSYEQYF.

Remarks on this clone: The same CDR3 is also encoded by other DNA sequences in this sample. This chain uses TRBV27 with TRBJ2-6; D remains unclear. V was pared by 5 bases and J by 3 bases, with 8 bases between. The CDR3 loop spans 14 amino acids. Germline CDR1 is MNHEY and CDR2 is SMNVEV (reference sequence). The DNA of the CDR3 is TGTGCCAGCAGTCCTACGGGTGGGGCCAACGTCCTGACTTTC. As protein: CASSPTGGANVLTF.

The chain has TRBV7-2 and TRBJ1-5; 9 bases are shared with TRBD1. The V and J ends lost 2 bases and 6 bases, in that order; junction bases with no gene match: 5. Germline lookup yields CDR1 SGHTA and CDR2 FQGNSA. This CDR3 is built from 15 residues. The CDR3 DNA sequence: TGTGCCAGCAGCTTAAGACAGGGGGAAGGTCAGCCCCAGCATTTT. Protein product: CASSLRQGEGQPQHF.

This clone came up once. This chain connects TRBV24-1 to TRBJ2-3, with a possible D match to TRBD2 (6 bases). CDR1 and CDR2 (germline): KGHDR, SFDVKD. CDR3 size: 15 residues. Trimming stripped 3 bases from V and 3 bases from J, with 12 bases between. CDR3 amino acids: CATSDLPAGTDTQYF. In DNA, the CDR3 is TGTGCCACCAGTGATCTCCCGGCGGGAACAGATACGCAGTATTTT.